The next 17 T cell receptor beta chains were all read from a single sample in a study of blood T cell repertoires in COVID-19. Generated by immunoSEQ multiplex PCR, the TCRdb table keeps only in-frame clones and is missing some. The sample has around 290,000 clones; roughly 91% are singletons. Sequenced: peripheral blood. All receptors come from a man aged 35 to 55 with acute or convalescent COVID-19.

As DNA, the CDR3 is TGTGCCAGCAGCCCGCAGGGGAGTGGGACTGAAGCTTTCTTT. Translating gives CASSPQGSGTEAFF. This chain connects TRBV7-3 to TRBJ1-1; weak D call: TRBD1 (6 bases). The germline V and J ends were trimmed by 5 bases and 5 bases, with 15 bases remaining between them. CDR3 size: 14 residues. From germline, CDR1 is SGHTA and CDR2 FQGTGA. The full variable domain, rest sourced from reference TRBV7-3 and TRBJ1-1, is GAGVSQTPSNKVTEKGKYVELRCDPISGHTALYWYRQSLGQGPEFLIYFQGTGAADDSGLPNDRFFAVRPEGSVSTLKIQRTERGDSAVYLCASSPQGSGTEAFFGQGTRLTVV.

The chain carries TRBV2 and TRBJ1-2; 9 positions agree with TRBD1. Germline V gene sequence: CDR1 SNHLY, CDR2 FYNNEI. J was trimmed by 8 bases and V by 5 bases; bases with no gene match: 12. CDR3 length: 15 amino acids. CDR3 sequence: CASSTNPGQGDGYTF. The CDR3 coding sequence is TGTGCCAGCAGTACAAATCCGGGACAGGGTGACGGCTACACCTTC.

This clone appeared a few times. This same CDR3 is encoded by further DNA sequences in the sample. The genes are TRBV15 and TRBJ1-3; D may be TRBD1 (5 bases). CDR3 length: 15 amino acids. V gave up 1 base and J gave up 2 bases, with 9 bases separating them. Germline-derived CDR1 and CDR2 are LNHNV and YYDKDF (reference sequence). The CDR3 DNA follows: TGTGCCACCAGCAGAGGGCCGGGGGCTGGAAACACCATATATTTT. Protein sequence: CATSRGPGAGNTIYF. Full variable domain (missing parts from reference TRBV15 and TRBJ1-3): DAMVIQNPRYQVTQFGKPVTLSCSQTLNHNVMYWYQQKSSQAPKLLFHYYDKDFNNEADTPDNFQSRRPNTSFCFLDIRSPGLGDTAMYLCATSRGPGAGNTIYFGEGSWLTVV.

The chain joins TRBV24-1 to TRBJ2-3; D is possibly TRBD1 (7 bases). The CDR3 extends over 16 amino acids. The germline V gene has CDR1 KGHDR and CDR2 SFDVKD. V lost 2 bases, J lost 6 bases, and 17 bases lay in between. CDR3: CATSDWGDSPEDTQYF. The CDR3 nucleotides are TGTGCCACCAGTGATTGGGGGGACAGCCCCGAGGATACGCAGTATTTT.

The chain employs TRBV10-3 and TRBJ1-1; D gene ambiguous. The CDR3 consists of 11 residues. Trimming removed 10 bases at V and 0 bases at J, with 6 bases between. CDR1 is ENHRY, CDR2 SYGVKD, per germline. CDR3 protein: CATGVNTEAFF. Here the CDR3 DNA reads TGTGCCACCGGAGTGAACACTGAAGCTTTCTTT.

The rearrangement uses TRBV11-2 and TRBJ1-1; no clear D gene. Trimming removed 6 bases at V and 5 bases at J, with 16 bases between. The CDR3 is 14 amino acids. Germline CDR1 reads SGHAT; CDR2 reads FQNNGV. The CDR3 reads CASRSLAGRTEAFF. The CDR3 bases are TGTGCCAGCAGATCCCTCGCGGGGAGGACTGAAGCTTTCTTT.

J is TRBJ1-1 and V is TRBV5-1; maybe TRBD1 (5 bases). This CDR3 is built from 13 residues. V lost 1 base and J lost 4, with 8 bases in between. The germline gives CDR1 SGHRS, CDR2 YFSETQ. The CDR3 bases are TGCGCCAGCAGCTTGCTAGGGGTCACTGAAGCTTTCTTT. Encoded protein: CASSLLGVTEAFF. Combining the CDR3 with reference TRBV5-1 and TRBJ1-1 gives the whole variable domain KAGVTQTPRYLIKTRGQQVTLSCSPISGHRSVSWYQQTPGQGLQFLFEYFSETQRNKGNFPGRFSGRQFSNSRSEMNVSTLELGDSALYLCASSLLGVTEAFFGQGTRLTVV.

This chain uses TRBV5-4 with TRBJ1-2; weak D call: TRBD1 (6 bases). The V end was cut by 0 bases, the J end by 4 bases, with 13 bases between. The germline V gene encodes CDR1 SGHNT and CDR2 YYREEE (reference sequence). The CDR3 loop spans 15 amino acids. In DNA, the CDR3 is TGTGCCAGCAGCTTGGGGCAGGGACAACTCTATGGCTACACCTTC. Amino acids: CASSLGQGQLYGYTF.

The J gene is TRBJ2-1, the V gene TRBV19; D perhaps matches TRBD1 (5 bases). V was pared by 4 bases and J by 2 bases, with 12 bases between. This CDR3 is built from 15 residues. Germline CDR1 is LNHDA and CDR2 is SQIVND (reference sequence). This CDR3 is CASSRAQGAYNEQFF. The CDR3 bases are TGTGCCAGTAGTAGGGCCCAGGGCGCCTACAATGAGCAGTTCTTC.

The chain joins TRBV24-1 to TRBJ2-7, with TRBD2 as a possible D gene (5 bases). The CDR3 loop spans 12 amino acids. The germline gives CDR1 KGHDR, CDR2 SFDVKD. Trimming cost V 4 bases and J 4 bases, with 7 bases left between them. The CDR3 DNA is TGTGCCACCAGTGAGCGAGGGTACGAGCAGTACTTC. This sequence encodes CATSERGYEQYF.

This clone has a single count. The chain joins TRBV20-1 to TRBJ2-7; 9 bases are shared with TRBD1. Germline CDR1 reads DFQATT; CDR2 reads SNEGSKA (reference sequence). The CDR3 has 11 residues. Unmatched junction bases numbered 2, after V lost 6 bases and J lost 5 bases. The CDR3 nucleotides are TGCAGTGCGTGGACAGGGGACGAGCAGTACTTC. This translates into CSAWTGDEQYF.

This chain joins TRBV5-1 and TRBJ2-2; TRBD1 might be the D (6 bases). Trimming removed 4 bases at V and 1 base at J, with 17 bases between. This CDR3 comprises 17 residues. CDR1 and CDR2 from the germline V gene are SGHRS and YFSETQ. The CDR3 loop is CASSGIRDTKNTGELFF. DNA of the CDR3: TGCGCCAGCAGCGGAATCCGGGACACCAAGAACACCGGGGAGCTGTTTTTT.

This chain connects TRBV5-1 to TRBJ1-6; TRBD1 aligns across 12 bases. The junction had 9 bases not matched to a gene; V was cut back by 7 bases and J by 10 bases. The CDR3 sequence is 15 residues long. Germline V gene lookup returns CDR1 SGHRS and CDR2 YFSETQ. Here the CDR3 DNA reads TGCGCCAGCGCCCCGGGGACAGGGGGCTGGTCACCCCTCCACTTT. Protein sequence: CASAPGTGGWSPLHF.

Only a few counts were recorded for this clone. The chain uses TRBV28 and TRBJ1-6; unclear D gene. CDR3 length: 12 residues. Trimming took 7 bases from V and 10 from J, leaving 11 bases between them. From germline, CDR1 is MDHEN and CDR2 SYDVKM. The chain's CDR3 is CASTSGVSPLHF. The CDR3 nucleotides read TGTGCCAGCACCTCCGGGGTCTCACCCCTCCACTTT.

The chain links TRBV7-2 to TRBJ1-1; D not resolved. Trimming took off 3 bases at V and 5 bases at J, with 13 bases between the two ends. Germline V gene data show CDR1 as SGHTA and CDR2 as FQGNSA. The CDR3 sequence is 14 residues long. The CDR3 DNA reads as TGTGCCAGCAGCTTCGCCGGTGGGGAGACTGAAGCTTTCTTT. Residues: CASSFAGGETEAFF.

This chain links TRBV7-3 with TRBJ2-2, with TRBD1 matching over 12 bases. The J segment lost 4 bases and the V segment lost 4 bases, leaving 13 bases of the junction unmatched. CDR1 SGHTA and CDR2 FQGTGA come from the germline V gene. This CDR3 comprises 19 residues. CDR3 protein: CASSSRGGTGGLGTGELFF. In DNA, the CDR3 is TGTGCCAGCAGCTCCCGTGGGGGGACAGGGGGCTTGGGCACCGGGGAGCTGTTTTTT.

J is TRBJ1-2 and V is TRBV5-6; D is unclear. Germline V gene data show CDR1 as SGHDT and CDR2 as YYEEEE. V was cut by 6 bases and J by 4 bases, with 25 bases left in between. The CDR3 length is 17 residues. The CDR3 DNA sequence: TGTGCCAGCACCGATTACGGGTGGGTCATGCTCAGCTATGGCTACACCTTC. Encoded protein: CASTDYGWVMLSYGYTF.